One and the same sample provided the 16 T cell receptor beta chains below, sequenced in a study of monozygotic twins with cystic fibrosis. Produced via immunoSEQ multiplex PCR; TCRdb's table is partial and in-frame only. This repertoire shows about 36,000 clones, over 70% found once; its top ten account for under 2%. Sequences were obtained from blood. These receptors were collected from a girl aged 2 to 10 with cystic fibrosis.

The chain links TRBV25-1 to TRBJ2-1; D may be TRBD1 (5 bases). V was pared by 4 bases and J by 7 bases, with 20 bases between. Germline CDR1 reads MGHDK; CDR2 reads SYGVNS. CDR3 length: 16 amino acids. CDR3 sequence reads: CASSVHRPNNVNEQFF. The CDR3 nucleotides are TGTGCCAGCAGTGTTCACAGGCCAAACAACGTGAATGAGCAGTTCTTC.

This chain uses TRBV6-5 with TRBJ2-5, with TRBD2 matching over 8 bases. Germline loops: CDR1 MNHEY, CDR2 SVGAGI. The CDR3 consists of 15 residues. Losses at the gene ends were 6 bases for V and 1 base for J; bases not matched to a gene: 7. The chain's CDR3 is CASSLFGLAQETQYF. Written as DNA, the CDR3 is TGTGCCAGCAGCCTGTTCGGACTAGCCCAAGAGACCCAGTACTTC.

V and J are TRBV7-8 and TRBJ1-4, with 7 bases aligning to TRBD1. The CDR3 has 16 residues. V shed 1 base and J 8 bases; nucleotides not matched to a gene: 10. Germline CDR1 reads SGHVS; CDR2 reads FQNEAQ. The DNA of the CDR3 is TGTGCCAGCAGCTTAGGAGGGGCAGGGGGATGGGAAAAACTGTTTTTT. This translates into CASSLGGAGGWEKLFF. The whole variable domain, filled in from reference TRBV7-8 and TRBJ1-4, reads GAGVSQSPRYKVAKRGQDVALRCDPISGHVSLFWYQQALGQGPEFLTYFQNEAQLDKSGLPSDRFFAERPEGSVSTLKIQRTQQEDSAVYLCASSLGGAGGWEKLFFGSGTQLSVL.

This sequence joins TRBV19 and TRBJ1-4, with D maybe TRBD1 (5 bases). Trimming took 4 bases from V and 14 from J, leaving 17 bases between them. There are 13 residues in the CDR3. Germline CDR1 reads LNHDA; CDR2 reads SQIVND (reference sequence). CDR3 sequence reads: CASSTTGSILLFF. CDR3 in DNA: TGTGCCAGTAGTACCACAGGATCGATTTTGCTGTTTTTT.

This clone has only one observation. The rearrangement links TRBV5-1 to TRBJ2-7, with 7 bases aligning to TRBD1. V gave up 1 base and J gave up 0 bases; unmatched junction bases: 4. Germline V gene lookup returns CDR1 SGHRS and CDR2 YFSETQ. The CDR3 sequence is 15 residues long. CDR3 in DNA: TGCGCCAGCAGCTTGAGGGGGCCGTCCTCCTACGAGCAGTACTTC. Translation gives CASSLRGPSSYEQYF.

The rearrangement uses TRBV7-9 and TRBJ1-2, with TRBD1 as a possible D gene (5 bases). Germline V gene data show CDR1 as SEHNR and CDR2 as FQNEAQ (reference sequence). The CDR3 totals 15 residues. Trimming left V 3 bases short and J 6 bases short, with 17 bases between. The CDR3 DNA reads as TGTGCCAGCAGCTTCCCCCTCAGGGCAGGCGATGGCTACACCTTC. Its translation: CASSFPLRAGDGYTF. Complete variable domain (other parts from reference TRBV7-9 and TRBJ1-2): DTGVSQNPRHKITKRGQNVTFRCDPISEHNRLYWYRQTLGQGPEFLTYFQNEAQLEKSRLLSDRFSAERPKGSFSTLEIQRTEQGDSAMYLCASSFPLRAGDGYTFGSGTRLTVV.

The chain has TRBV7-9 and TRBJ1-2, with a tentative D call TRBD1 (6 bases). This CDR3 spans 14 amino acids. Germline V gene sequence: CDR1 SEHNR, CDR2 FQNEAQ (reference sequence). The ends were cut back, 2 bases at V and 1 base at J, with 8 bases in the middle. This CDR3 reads CASSLQGFNYGYTF. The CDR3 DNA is TGTGCCAGCAGCTTACAGGGGTTTAACTATGGCTACACCTTC.

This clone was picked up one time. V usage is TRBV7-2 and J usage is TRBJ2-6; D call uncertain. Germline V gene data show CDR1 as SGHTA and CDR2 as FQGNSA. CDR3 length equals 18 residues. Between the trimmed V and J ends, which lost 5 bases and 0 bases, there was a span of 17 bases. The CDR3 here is CASSQTLSVHSGANVLTF. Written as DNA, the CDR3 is TGTGCCAGCAGCCAGACCTTAAGTGTACACTCTGGGGCCAACGTCCTGACTTTC.

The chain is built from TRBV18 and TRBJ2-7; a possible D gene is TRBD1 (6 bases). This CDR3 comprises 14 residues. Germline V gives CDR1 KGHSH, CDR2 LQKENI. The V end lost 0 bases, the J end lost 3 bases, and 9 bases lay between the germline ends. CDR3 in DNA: TGTGCCAGCTCACCACCGGACAGCCTCTACGAGCAGTACTTC. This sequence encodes CASSPPDSLYEQYF. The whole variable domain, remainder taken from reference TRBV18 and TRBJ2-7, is NAGVMQNPRHLVRRRGQEARLRCSPMKGHSHVYWYRQLPEEGLKFMVYLQKENIIDESGMPKERFSAEFPKEGPSILRIQQVVRGDSAAYFCASSPPDSLYEQYFGPGTRLTVT.

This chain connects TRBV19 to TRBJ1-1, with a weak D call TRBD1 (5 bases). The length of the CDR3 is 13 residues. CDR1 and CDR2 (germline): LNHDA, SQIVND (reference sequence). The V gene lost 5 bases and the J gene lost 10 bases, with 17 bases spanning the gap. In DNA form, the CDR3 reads TGTGCCAGTAGTGACGGGACTCCCCTAAGAGCTTTCTTT. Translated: CASSDGTPLRAFF.

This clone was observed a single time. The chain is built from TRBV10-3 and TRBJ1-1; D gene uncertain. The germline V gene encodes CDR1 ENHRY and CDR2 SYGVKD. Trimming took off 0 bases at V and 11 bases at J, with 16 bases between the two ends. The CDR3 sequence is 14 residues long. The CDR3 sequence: CAISESGWQAWAFF. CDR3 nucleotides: TGTGCCATCAGTGAGTCGGGCTGGCAGGCTTGGGCTTTCTTT.

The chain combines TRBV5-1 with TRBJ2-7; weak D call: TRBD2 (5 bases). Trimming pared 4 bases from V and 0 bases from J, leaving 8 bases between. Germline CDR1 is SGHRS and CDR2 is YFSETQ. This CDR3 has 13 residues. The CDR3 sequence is CASSEGISYEQYF. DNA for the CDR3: TGCGCCAGCAGCGAGGGAATCTCCTACGAGCAGTACTTC. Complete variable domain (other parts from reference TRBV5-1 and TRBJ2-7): KAGVTQTPRYLIKTRGQQVTLSCSPISGHRSVSWYQQTPGQGLQFLFEYFSETQRNKGNFPGRFSGRQFSNSRSEMNVSTLELGDSALYLCASSEGISYEQYFGPGTRLTVT.

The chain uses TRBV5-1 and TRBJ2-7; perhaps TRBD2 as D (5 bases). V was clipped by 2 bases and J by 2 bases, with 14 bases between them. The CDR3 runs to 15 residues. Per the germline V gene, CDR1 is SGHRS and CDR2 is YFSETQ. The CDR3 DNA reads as TGCGCCAGCAGCTTTGGAGGAAAGAGCGCCTACGAGCAGTACTTC. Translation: CASSFGGKSAYEQYF.

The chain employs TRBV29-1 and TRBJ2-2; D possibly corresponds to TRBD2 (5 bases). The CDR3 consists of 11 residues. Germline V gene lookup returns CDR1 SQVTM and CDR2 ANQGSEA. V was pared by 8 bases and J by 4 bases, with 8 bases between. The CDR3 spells CSILGTGELFF. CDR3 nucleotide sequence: TGCAGCATACTAGGCACCGGGGAGCTGTTTTTT.

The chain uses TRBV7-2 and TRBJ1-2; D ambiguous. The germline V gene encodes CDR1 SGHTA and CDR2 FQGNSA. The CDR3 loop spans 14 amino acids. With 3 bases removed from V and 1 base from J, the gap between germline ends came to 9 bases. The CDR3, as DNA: TGTGCCAGCAGCTTCGACTACTTTAACTATGGCTACACCTTC. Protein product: CASSFDYFNYGYTF.

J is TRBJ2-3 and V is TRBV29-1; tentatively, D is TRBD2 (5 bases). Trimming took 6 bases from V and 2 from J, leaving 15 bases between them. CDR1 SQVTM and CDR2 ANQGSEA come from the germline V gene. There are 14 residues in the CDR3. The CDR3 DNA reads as TGCAGCGTGGTCCCCAGCGGAAACACAGATACGCAGTATTTT. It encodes CSVVPSGNTDTQYF.